These 9 T cell receptor beta chains share one sample of origin, sequenced in a study of CD8+CD57+ T cells in acquired aplastic anemia. Genomic DNA, serving as template, underwent TCR beta VDJ and CDR3 profiling. TCRdb re-called the reads with MiXCR, one entry per CDR3 protein. The sample consists of about 240,000 distinct CDR3 sequences, more than 45% of them appearing once. Sequenced patients had shown CD8+CD57+ cell expansion by flow cytometry. The sample was sorted CD4+, CD8+, or CD8+CD57+ T cells (not recorded which) from PBMCs. The origin of the receptors is a human donor with aplastic anemia.

The table lists this clonotype with a few counts. The chain is built from TRBV9 and TRBJ2-3; 9 bases align to TRBD2. V was clipped by 3 bases and J by 2 bases; unmatched bases: 4. The CDR3 length is 15 residues. Germline CDR1 is SGDLS and CDR2 is YYNGEE. The CDR3 region has the DNA TGTGCCAGCAGCGAGCGGGAGGCCTACACAGATACGCAGTATTTT. Translating gives CASSEREAYTDTQYF.

This clonotype showed up many times. The J gene is TRBJ1-1, the V gene TRBV12-3 or TRBV12-4; no clear D gene. The CDR3 extends over 13 amino acids. V dropped 1 base and J dropped 4 bases, with 7 bases sitting between them. The CDR3 sequence: CASSLGVFTEAFF. The CDR3 nucleotides read TGTGCCAGCAGTTTAGGGGTGTTCACTGAAGCTTTCTTT.

This clonotype was found a few times. The chain recombines TRBV6-2 or TRBV6-3 with TRBJ1-1; D gene unclear. V was shortened by 6 bases and J by 3 bases, with 20 bases between the two germline ends. Germline values: CDR1 MNHEY, CDR2 SVGEGT. The CDR3 consists of 16 residues. The CDR3 reads CASSPTNRGWDTEAFF. The CDR3 bases are TGTGCCAGCAGCCCGACTAACCGGGGATGGGACACTGAAGCTTTCTTT.

In its sample, this clonotype was seen many times. The V gene is TRBV7-8, the J gene TRBJ2-2; perhaps TRBD1 as D (5 bases). The CDR3 runs to 16 residues. Between the trimmed V and J ends, which lost 8 bases and 4 bases, there was a span of 20 bases. Germline assignment: CDR1 SGHVS and CDR2 FQNEAQ. The CDR3 reads CASGSNRPASTGELFF. CDR3 nucleotide sequence: TGTGCCAGCGGATCGAACAGGCCAGCGAGCACCGGGGAGCTGTTTTTT.

In this sample, this clonotype turned up many times. CDR3 DNA sequence: TGTGCCAGCAGCTTAAACGTTGGAGTAGGGTACGAGCAGTACTTC. Amino acid sequence: CASSLNVGVGYEQYF. The chain carries TRBV13 and TRBJ2-7; no firm D call. V gave up 2 bases and J gave up 4 bases, with 15 bases separating them. Germline assignment: CDR1 PRHDT and CDR2 FYEKMQ (reference sequence). The CDR3 loop spans 15 amino acids.

V is TRBV30 and J is TRBJ2-1; the D is unclear. The CDR3 totals 13 residues. Trimming left V 1 base short and J 2 bases short, with 6 bases between. The germline CDR1 and CDR2 sequences are GTSNPN and SVGIG (reference sequence). The CDR3 nucleotides are TGTGCCTGGAGTGATACTACCTACAATGAGCAGTTCTTC. Translation gives CAWSDTTYNEQFF.

Of note for this clonotype: Since no conserved phenylalanine or tryptophan closes the CDR3, a read error is the likely cause. Because the CDR3's place on the DNA is in doubt, the DNA is left out and the CDR3 is given as listed by TCRdb. The chain recombines TRBV5-1 with TRBJ1-2; TRBD1, the table's D call, was not compared with the DNA. The CDR3 adds up to 8 amino acids, both ends counted. Germline loops: CDR1 SGHRS, CDR2 YFSETQ. CDR3 region: CASWDDSY.

This chain links TRBV19 with TRBJ1-5; D gene uncertain. Germline V gene lookup returns CDR1 LNHDA and CDR2 SQIVND (reference sequence). The CDR3 is 14 amino acids. The germline V and J ends were trimmed by 3 bases and 9 bases, with 15 bases remaining between them. DNA for the CDR3: TGTGCCAGTAGTATGGGAGGCCGGAGTGCGCCCCAGCATTTT. Residues: CASSMGGRSAPQHF.

This clonotype was seen at least ten times. The chain links TRBV30 to TRBJ1-1; 8 positions match TRBD1. This CDR3 is built from 11 residues. After removal of 8 bases from V and 1 base from J, the junction contained 0 bases not matched to a gene. Germline-derived CDR1 and CDR2 are GTSNPN and SVGIG (reference sequence). Here the CDR3 DNA reads TGTGCCGGGACAGGGAACACTGAAGCTTTCTTT. As protein: CAGTGNTEAFF.